This TCR beta chain was identified during a study of regulatory T cells in long-lasting Graves disease. Overall study: Prior antithyroid drug treatment in newly diagnosed Graves' patients lasted under 3 months. Regarding the study as a whole: Study was limited to peripheral blood, excluding thyroid tissue.

Arm-PCR with iRepertoire HTBI primers amplified the CDR3 regions for these TCR beta libraries. MiXCR, run by TCRdb on the multiplex PCR reads, gives a single entry per CDR3 protein. This sample has roughly 410,000 distinct CDR3 sequences, with about 15% found just once. Time point denoted: newly diagnosed GD, antithyroid drugs for less than 3 months. Making the TCR library involved RNA that had been extracted from PBMCs. Comment on this clonotype: Its antigen is as yet unknown.

These data were likewise used in another study, on T cells in Graves' hyperthyroidism and ophthalmopathy. In that study: Ophthalmopathy got predicted by the model a median roughly 6.1 months before its onset.

The receptor was isolated from a woman in her thirties or forties with Graves disease. This sample comprised peripheral blood mononuclear cells (PBMCs), obtained at new diagnosis, from a patient treated with antithyroid drugs.

CDR3 nucleotide sequence: TGTGCCAGCAGCGGGGGGGGAGCCTACAACAATGAGCAGTTCTTC. The encoded protein is CASSGGGAYNNEQFF. J is TRBJ2-1 and V is TRBV3-1; 7 positions agree with TRBD2. J was trimmed by 5 bases and V by 5 bases; bases with no gene match: 9. The CDR3 has 15 residues. Germline-derived CDR1 and CDR2 are LGHDT and YNNKEL (reference sequence).